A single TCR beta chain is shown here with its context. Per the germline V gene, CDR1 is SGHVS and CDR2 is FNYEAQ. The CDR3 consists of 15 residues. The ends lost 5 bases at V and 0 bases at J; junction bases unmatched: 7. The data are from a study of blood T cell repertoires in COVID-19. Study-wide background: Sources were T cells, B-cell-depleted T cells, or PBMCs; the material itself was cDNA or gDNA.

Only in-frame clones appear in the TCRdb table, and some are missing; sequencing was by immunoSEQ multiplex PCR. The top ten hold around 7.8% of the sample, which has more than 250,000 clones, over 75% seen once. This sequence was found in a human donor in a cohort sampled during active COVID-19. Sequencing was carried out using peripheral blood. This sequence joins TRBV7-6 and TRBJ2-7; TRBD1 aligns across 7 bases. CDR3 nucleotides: TGTGCCAGCAGCCCTCCCCGGGACAGCTCCTACGAGCAGTACTTC. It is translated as CASSPPRDSSYEQYF.